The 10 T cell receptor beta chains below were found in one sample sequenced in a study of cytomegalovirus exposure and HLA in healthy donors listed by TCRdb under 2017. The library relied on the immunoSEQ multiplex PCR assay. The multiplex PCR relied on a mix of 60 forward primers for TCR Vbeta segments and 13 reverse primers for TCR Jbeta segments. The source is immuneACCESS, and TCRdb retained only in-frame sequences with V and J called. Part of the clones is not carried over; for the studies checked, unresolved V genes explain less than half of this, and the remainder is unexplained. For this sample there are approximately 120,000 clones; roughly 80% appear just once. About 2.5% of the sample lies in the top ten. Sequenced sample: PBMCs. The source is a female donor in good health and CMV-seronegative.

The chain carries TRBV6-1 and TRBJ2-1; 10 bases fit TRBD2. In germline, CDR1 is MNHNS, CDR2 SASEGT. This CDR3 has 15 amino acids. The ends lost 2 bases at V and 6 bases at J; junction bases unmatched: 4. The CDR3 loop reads CASSEWSGGANEQFF. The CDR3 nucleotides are TGTGCCAGCAGTGAATGGAGCGGGGGGGCCAATGAGCAGTTCTTC.

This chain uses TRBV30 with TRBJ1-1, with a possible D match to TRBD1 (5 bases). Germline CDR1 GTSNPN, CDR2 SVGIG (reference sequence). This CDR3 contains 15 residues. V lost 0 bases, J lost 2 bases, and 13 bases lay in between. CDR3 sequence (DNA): TGTGCCTGGAGTGTTTGGGGAGGGGATAACACTGAAGCTTTCTTT. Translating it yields CAWSVWGGDNTEAFF.

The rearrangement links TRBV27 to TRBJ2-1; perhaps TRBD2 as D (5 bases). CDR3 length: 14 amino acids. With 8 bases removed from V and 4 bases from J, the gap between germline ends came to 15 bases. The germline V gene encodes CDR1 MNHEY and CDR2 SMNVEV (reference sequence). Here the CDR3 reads CASHELGAYNEQFF. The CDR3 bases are TGTGCCAGCCACGAGCTGGGAGCATACAATGAGCAGTTCTTC.

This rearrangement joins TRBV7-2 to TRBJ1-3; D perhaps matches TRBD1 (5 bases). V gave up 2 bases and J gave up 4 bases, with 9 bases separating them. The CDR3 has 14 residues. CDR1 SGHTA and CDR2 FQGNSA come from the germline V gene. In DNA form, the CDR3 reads TGTGCCAGCAGCTTACAAGGGGCCGGAAACACCATATATTTT. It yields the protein CASSLQGAGNTIYF. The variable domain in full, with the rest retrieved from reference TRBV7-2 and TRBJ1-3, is GAGVSQSPSNKVTEKGKDVELRCDPISGHTALYWYRQSLGQGLEFLIYFQGNSAPDKSGLPSDRFSAERTGGSVSTLTIQRTQQEDSAVYLCASSLQGAGNTIYFGEGSWLTVV.

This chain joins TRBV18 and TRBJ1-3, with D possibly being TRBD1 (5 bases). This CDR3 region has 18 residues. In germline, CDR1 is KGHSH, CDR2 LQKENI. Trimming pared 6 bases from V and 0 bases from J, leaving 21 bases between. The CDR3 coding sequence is TGTGCCAGCTCCCCGGGACTTAACCTTCTCAGCTCTGGAAACACCATATATTTT. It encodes CASSPGLNLLSSGNTIYF.

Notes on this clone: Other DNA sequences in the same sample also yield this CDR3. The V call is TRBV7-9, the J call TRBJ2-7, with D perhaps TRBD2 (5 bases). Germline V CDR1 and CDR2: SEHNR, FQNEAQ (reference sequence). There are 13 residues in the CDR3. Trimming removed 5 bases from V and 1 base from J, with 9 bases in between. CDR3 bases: TGTGCCAGCAGCGGCGGGTCTTCCTACGAGCAGTACTTC. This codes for CASSGGSSYEQYF.

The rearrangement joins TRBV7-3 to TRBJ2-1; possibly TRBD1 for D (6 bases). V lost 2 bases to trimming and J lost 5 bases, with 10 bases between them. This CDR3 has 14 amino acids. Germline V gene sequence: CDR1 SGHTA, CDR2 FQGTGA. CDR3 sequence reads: CASSLSPGDNEQFF. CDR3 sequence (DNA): TGTGCCAGCAGCTTATCACCAGGGGACAATGAGCAGTTCTTC.

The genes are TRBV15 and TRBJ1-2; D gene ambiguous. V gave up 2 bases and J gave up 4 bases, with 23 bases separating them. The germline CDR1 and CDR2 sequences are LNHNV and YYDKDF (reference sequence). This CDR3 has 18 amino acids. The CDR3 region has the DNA TGTGCCACCAGCAGAAGGCTCCAAACCGGGGAGCATGGCTATGGCTACACCTTC. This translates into CATSRRLQTGEHGYGYTF.

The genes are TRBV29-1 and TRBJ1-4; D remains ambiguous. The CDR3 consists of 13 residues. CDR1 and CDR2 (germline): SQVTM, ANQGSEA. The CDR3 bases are TGCACCGCCGCATGGGCCTTAAATGAAAAACTGTTTTTT. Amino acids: CTAAWALNEKLFF.

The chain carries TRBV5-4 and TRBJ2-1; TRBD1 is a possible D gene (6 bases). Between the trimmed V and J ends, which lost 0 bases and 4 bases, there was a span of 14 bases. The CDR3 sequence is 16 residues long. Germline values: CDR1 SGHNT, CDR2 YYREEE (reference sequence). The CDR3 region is CASSLGGGSGYNEQFF. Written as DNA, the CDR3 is TGTGCCAGCAGCTTGGGAGGGGGTTCAGGATACAATGAGCAGTTCTTC.